This record concerns one T cell receptor (beta chain) sequence. The V segment lost 3 bases and the J segment 2 bases; nucleotides outside the gene matches: 6. Germline V gene sequence: CDR1 MDHEN, CDR2 SYDVKM. The CDR3 extends over 15 amino acids. These data come from a study of blood T cell repertoires in COVID-19. Study-level information: The United States, Italy and Spain supplied acute and convalescent COVID-19 samples. PBMCs, B-cell-depleted T cells, or T cells provided the cDNA or gDNA that made up the material.

As processed by the authors: Amplification with reference gene primers provided the estimates of nucleated cell counts. TCRdb keeps only in-frame clones here, not all; method: immunoSEQ multiplex PCR. From that table come the V and J calls and clone size; the DNA was used to work out D and trimming. The table includes 190,000 or so clones, around 86% detected once. What was sequenced was peripheral blood. This chain uses TRBV28 with TRBJ2-7; TRBD2 matches at 8 bases. The source is a man in his forties with active or convalescent COVID-19. In DNA, the CDR3 is TGTGCCAGCAGTTTTAGCGGGGCCGATCCCTACGAGCAGTACTTC. Translating it yields CASSFSGADPYEQYF.